Listed here are 5 T cell receptor beta chains from one sample, sequenced in a study of blood T cell repertoires in COVID-19 (TCRdb year 2020). The protocol used for the library was the immunoSEQ multiplex PCR assay. Sourced from immuneACCESS, this table was stored by TCRdb with only in-frame sequences that have V and J called. A share of the clones is absent; for the studies checked, an unresolved V gene accounts for under half, and the remainder has no known explanation. The sample table records some 350,000 clones; around nine tenths of these occur just once. The ten most abundant clones make up over 4.5% of the sample. The sample comprised PBMCs or T cells enriched from blood (not recorded which). The receptors come from a young man who had recovered from COVID-19.

The chain employs TRBV27 and TRBJ1-2; D remains ambiguous. V lost 3 bases and J 1 base, leaving 9 bases between the germline ends. CDR1 and CDR2 (germline): MNHEY, SMNVEV (reference sequence). The CDR3 consists of 14 residues. CDR3 region: CASSFMRDNYGYTF. In DNA form, the CDR3 reads TGTGCCAGCAGTTTCATGAGAGATAACTATGGCTACACCTTC.

The CDR3 nucleotides read TGTGCCAGCAGTCCTGGGACAGCCTTTCGGACCCAGTACTTC. Amino acids: CASSPGTAFRTQYF. This chain uses TRBV28 with TRBJ2-5; 7 bases agree with TRBD1. This CDR3 comprises 14 residues. Per germline, CDR1 MDHEN and CDR2 SYDVKM. V shed 5 bases and J 7 bases; nucleotides not matched to a gene: 10.

This chain joins TRBV9 and TRBJ2-1; 8 bases agree with TRBD2. Germline lookup yields CDR1 SGDLS and CDR2 YYNGEE. CDR3 length equals 16 residues. The J segment lost 8 bases and the V segment lost 2 bases, leaving 12 bases of the junction unmatched. CDR3 region: CASSVSGAATLDEQFF. In DNA form, the CDR3 reads TGTGCCAGCAGCGTTAGCGGGGCGGCGACCTTAGATGAGCAGTTCTTC.

The chain combines TRBV18 with TRBJ2-7, with TRBD2 as a possible D gene (6 bases). The ends were cut back, 2 bases at V and 3 bases at J, with 11 bases in the middle. In germline, CDR1 is KGHSH, CDR2 LQKENI. The CDR3 is 14 residues long. CDR3 region: CASSPMQGGYEQYF. CDR3 sequence (DNA): TGTGCCAGCTCACCAATGCAGGGAGGCTACGAGCAGTACTTC.

CDR3 region: CASSFYEGTNQPQHF. The CDR3 coding sequence is TGTGCCAGCAGCTTTTACGAGGGAACAAATCAGCCCCAGCATTTT. The chain recombines TRBV7-8 with TRBJ1-5, with no clear D. Germline-derived CDR1 and CDR2 are SGHVS and FQNEAQ. V was cut by 3 bases and J by 4 bases, with 13 bases left in between. The CDR3 runs to 15 residues.